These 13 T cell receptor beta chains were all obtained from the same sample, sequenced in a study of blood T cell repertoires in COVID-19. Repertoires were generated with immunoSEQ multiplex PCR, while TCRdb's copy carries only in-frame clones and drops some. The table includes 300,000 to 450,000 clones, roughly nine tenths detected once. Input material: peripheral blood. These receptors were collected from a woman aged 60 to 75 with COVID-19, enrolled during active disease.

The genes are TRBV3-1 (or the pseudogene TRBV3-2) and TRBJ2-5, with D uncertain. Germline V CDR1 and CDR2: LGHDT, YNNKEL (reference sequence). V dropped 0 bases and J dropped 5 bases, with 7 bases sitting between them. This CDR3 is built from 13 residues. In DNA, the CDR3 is TGTGCCAGCAGCCAAGAAGTAGTGGAGACCCAGTACTTC. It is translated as CASSQEVVETQYF.

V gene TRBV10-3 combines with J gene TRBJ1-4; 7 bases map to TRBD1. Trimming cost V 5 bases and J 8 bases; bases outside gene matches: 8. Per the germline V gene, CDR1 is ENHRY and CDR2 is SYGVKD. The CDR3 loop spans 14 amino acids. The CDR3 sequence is CAISPGTVLEKLFF. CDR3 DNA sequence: TGTGCCATCAGTCCCGGGACAGTCCTAGAAAAACTGTTTTTT.

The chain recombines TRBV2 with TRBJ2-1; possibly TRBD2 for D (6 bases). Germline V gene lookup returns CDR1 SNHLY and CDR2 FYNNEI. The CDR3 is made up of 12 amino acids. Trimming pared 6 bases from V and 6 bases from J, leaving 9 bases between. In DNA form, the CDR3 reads TGTGCCAGCAGGGTTAGCGGCAATGAGCAGTTCTTC. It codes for CASRVSGNEQFF.

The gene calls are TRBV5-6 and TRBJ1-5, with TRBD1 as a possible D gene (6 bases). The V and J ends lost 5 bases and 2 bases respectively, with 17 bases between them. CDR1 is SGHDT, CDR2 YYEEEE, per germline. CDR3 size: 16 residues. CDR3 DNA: TGTGCCAGCAGTTCCCTCCGGACAGCGGGCAATCAGCCCCAGCATTTT. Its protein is CASSSLRTAGNQPQHF.

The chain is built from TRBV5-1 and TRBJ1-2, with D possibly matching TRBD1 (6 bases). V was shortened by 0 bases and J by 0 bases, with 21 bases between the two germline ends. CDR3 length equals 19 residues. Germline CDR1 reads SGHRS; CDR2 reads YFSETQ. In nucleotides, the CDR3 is TGCGCCAGCAGCTTGGCCAGAATGGGACATTCCCAAGCTAACTATGGCTACACCTTC. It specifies CASSLARMGHSQANYGYTF.

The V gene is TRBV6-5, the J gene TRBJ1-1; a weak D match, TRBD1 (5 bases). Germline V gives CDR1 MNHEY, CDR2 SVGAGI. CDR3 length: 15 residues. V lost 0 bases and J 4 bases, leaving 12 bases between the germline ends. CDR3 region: CASSYSSSTATEAFF. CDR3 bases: TGTGCCAGCAGTTACTCGAGTTCGACAGCCACTGAAGCTTTCTTT.

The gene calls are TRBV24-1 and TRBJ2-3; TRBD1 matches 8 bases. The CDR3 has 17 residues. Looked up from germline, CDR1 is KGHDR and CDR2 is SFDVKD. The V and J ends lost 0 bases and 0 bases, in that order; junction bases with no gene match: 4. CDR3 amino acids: CATSDLETGDSTDTQYF. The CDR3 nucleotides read TGTGCCACCAGTGATTTGGAGACAGGGGATAGCACAGATACGCAGTATTTT.

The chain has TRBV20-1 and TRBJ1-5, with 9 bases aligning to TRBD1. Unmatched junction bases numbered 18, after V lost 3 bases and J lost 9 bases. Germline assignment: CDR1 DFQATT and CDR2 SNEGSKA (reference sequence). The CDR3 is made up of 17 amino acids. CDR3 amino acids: CSASDMETGTGFLPQHF. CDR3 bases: TGCAGTGCTAGTGATATGGAAACCGGGACAGGGTTTCTGCCCCAGCATTTT.

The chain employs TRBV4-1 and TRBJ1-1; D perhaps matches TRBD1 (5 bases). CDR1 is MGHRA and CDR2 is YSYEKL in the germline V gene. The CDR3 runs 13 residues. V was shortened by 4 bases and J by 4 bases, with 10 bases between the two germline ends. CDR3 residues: CASSRGVGTEAFF. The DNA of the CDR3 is TGCGCCAGCAGCCGGGGGGTTGGCACTGAAGCTTTCTTT.

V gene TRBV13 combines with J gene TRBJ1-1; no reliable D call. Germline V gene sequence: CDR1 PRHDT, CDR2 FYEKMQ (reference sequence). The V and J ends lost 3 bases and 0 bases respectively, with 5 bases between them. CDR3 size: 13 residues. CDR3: CASSLRMNTEAFF. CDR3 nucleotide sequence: TGTGCCAGCAGCTTGAGAATGAACACTGAAGCTTTCTTT.

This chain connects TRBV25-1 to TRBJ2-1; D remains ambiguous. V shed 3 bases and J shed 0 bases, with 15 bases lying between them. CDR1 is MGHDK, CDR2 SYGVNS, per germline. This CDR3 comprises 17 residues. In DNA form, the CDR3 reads TGTGCCAGCAGTGACTATAAAAAACCTAGCTCCTACAATGAGCAGTTCTTC. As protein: CASSDYKKPSSYNEQFF. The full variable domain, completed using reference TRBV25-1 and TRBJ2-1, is EADIYQTPRYLVIGTGKKITLECSQTMGHDKMYWYQQDPGMELHLIHYSYGVNSTEKGDLSSESTVSRIRTEHFPLTLESARPSHTSQYLCASSDYKKPSSYNEQFFGPGTRLTVL.

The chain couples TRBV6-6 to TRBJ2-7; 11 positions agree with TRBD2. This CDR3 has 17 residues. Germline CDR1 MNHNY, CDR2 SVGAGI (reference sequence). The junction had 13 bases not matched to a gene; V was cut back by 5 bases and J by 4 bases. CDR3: CASSRTSGGQLLYEQYF. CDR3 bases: TGTGCCAGCAGTCGAACTAGCGGGGGCCAACTCCTATACGAGCAGTACTTC.

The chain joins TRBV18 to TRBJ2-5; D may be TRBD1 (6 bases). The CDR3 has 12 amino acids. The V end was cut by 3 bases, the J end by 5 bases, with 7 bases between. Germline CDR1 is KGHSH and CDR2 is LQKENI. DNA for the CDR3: TGTGCCAGCTCACCGGGGGCCGAGACCCAGTACTTC. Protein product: CASSPGAETQYF.